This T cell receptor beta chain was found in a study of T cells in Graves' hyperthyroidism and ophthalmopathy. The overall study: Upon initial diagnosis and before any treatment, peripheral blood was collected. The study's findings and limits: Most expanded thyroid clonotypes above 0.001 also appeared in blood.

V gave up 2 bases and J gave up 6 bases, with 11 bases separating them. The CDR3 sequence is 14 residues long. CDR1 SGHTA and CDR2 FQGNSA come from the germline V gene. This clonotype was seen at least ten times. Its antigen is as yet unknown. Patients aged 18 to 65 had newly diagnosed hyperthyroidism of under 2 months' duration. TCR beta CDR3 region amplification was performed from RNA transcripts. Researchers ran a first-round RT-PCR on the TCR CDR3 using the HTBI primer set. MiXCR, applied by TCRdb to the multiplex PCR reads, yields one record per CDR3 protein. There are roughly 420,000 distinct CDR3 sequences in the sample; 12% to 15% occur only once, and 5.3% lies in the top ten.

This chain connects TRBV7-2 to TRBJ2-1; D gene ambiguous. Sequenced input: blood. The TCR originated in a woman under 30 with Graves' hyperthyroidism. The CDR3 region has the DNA TGTGCCAGCAGCTTAAGGGAACAGATCAATGAGCAGTTCTTC. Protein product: CASSLREQINEQFF.